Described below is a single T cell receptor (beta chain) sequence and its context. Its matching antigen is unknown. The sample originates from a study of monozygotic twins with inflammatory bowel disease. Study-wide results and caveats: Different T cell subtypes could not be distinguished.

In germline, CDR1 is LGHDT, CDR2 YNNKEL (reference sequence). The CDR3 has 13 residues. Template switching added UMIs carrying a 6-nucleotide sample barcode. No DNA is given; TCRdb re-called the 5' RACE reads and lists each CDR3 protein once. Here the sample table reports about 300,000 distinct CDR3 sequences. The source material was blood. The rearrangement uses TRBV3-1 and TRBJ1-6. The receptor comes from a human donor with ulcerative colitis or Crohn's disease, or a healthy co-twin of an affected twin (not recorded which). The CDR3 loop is CASSQDGNSPLHF.